A selection of T cell receptor beta chains follows, all from one sample in a study of glioma-infiltrating T cells after dendritic cell vaccination. Using immunoSEQ multiplex PCR, the repertoire was profiled, and TCRdb retains in-frame clones only, with some absent. This table holds about 94,000 clones, 65% to 85% found once. This sample comprised blood, obtained after dendritic cell vaccination. These receptors came from a human donor with glioblastoma. The conserved cysteine and the conserved F or W are not part of the CDR3 here.

J gene | V gene | CDR3 protein
TRBJ2-5 | TRBV11-2 | ASSFRGLETQY
TRBJ2-2 | TRBV6-4 | ASSAVSHTGELF
TRBJ2-1 | TRBV12-5 | ASGLPGVDRNEQF
TRBJ1-3 | TRBV2 | TSSGYRGGSGNTIY
TRBJ1-2 | TRBV25-1 | ASSESTGGGLGYT
TRBJ2-7 | TRBV29-1 | SVGGGLYGEQY
TRBJ1-6 | TRBV2 | ASTVAANSPLH
TRBJ1-5 | TRBV7-2 | ASSLSGYSNQPQH
TRBJ1-2 | TRBV19 | ASRDRGQDRGYGYT
TRBJ2-2 | TRBV30 | AWSVSNRVAGELF
TRBJ2-5 | TRBV7-2 | ASSPGQGGETQY
TRBJ2-1 | TRBV9 | ASSVGTLYNEQF
TRBJ2-7 | TRBV5-1 | ASSLEQTSRGEQY
TRBJ1-4 | TRBV19 | ASSIDVRVAEKLF
TRBJ2-1 | TRBV21-1 | ASSKVGLVGNEQF
TRBJ2-2 | TRBV5-1 | ASSLMPAGRTGELF
TRBJ2-2 | TRBV19 | ASSGQTGTGNTGELF
TRBJ2-3 | TRBV9 | ASSVATVGASGSTDTQY
TRBJ2-7 | TRBV10-2 | ASSEASGRSYEQY
TRBJ2-1 | TRBV30 | AWTSTGVINSPQF
TRBJ2-7 | TRBV4-1 | ASSQRLAENKPGEQY
TRBJ2-7 | TRBV9 | ASSVEPGVEYEQY
TRBJ2-7 | TRBV28 | ASRRTGPYEQY
TRBJ1-1 | TRBV29-1 | SVGQGKVRTEAF
TRBJ2-7 | TRBV28 | ASSATSGTGAEQY
TRBJ2-3 | TRBV19 | ASTTSGGRDTQY
TRBJ2-1 | TRBV7-2 | ASSFVRDNEQF
TRBJ2-5 | TRBV18 | ASSPQGHETQY
TRBJ1-1 | TRBV20-1 | SADRERAF
TRBJ1-2 | TRBV7-3 | ASSLGGDYGYT
TRBJ1-1 | TRBV6-6 | ASRPDRGRGTEAF
TRBJ2-1 | TRBV2 | ASSVVLATEQF
TRBJ2-7 | TRBV5-6 | ASSWGLVVNEQY
TRBJ2-7 | TRBV10-3 | AISESGGLGDEQY
TRBJ2-7 | TRBV6-1 | ASSETRLARSYEQY
TRBJ2-7 | TRBV20-1 | SARQGYEQY
TRBJ2-3 | TRBV5-4 | ASSLTAPDTQY
TRBJ1-1 | TRBV28 | ASSLWGRTEAF
TRBJ1-6 | TRBV6-6 | ASRGQALSPLH
TRBJ1-5 | TRBV7-3 | ASSQTGGDQPQH
TRBJ1-1 | TRBV30 | AWEVGTEAF
TRBJ2-1 | TRBV7-3 | ASSLGPRGLSYNEQF
TRBJ2-5 | TRBV2 | ASSTVFGETQY
TRBJ2-1 | TRBV7-3 | ASSSTSGDYNEQF
TRBJ2-3 | TRBV10-2 | ASSLAGGADTQY
TRBJ2-3 | TRBV11-2 | ASSKTGATGHLTDTQY
TRBJ2-5 | TRBV13 | ASSRELETQY
TRBJ2-7 | TRBV2 | ASTAGPYEQY
TRBJ2-7 | TRBV7-2 | ASSLGGPGIYEQY
TRBJ1-2 | TRBV2 | ASSEIPGLYGYT
TRBJ2-2 | TRBV5-1 | ASTRTGDTGELF
TRBJ1-1 | TRBV5-1 | ASSLEGAPNTEAF
TRBJ1-1 | TRBV21-1 | ASSRSGYMNTEAF
TRBJ1-1 | TRBV7-9 | ASSLTGETEAF
TRBJ2-5 | TRBV5-1 | ASSSGLAVRETQY
TRBJ1-3 | TRBV30 | AWRQGYGGNTIY
TRBJ1-1 | TRBV7-3 | ASSLGGKNTEAF
TRBJ2-7 | TRBV6-5 | ASSYGGGTYEQY
TRBJ2-2 | TRBV6-5 | ASRSRDTLTGELF